This is a list of T cell receptor beta chains from one sample in a study of shared clonotypes between healthy human individuals. Assay: immunoSEQ multiplex PCR; the TCRdb copy retains only in-frame clones and omits some. The data show 110,000 or so clones, with about 63% seen just once and just under 25% held by the top ten. Specimen: memory CD8+ T cells sorted from blood. The receptors originated from a woman aged 25 to 45 in good health. CDR3s leave out the opening cysteine and the closing phenylalanine or tryptophan.

V: TRBV4-2
J: TRBJ2-2
CDR3: ASSPPLRLEATGELF

V: TRBV25-1
J: TRBJ2-7
CDR3: ASSESAQGTYEQY

V: TRBV5-5
J: TRBJ2-2
CDR3: ASSRSGLAGGPKNTGELF

V: TRBV6-4
J: TRBJ2-2
CDR3: ASSAQNTGELF

V: TRBV19
J: TRBJ1-1
CDR3: ASSDTRQVPQGAF

V: TRBV2
J: TRBJ1-1
CDR3: ASSESLGSREAF

V: TRBV5-8
J: TRBJ2-7
CDR3: ASRWPSLGQY

V: TRBV27
J: .
CDR3: ASSPRPPGASYEQY

V: TRBV11-2
J: TRBJ2-4
CDR3: ASSFNVGKLAKNIQY

V: TRBV27
J: TRBJ2-1
CDR3: ASRLGGNEQF

V: TRBV10-2
J: TRBJ1-1
CDR3: ASSVSGGAGAF

V: TRBV5-4
J: TRBJ1-5
CDR3: ASSQERDPGNQPQH

V: TRBV28
J: TRBJ2-1
CDR3: ASSSRGGLNNEQF

V: TRBV11-2
J: TRBJ2-7
CDR3: ASSSQRPAAYEQY

V: TRBV2
J: TRBJ1-5
CDR3: ASSADYSNQPQH

V: TRBV15
J: TRBJ2-7
CDR3: ATSRDQASGLTYEQY

V: TRBV7-8
J: TRBJ2-7
CDR3: ASSRRTGSAYEQY

V: TRBV11-3
J: TRBJ2-2
CDR3: ASSTRDRGLGGELF

V: TRBV7-9
J: TRBJ2-2
CDR3: ASSPNIRNTGELF

V: TRBV5-8
J: TRBJ1-5
CDR3: ASSTGQGNGQPQH

V: TRBV28
J: TRBJ2-7
CDR3: ASSGQGANSYEQY

V: TRBV11-2
J: TRBJ2-2
CDR3: ASSHRLAGETTGELF

V: TRBV28
J: TRBJ2-6
CDR3: ASSFLGFSGANVLT

V: TRBV2
J: TRBJ1-2
CDR3: ASSEGLGNTINYGYT

V: TRBV14
J: TRBJ2-5
CDR3: ASSQDTNPGQGGETQY

V: TRBV7-9
J: TRBJ2-6
CDR3: ASSPTVWNVASGANVLT

V: TRBV15
J: TRBJ2-6
CDR3: ATSREPDSGANVLT

V: TRBV7-8
J: TRBJ2-7
CDR3: ASTPQGASGEQY

V: TRBV21-1
J: TRBJ2-7
CDR3: ASSNRGPGEQY

V: TRBV11-2
J: TRBJ1-1
CDR3: ASSFPGAVNTEAF

V: TRBV6-4
J: TRBJ2-3
CDR3: ASSNIAGADTQY

V: TRBV7-3
J: TRBJ2-5
CDR3: ASSLLAGTQETQY

V: TRBV10-3
J: TRBJ2-3
CDR3: AISEVTTFTDTQY

V: TRBV15
J: TRBJ2-2
CDR3: ATSKGLAGVAGELF

V: TRBV11-2
J: TRBJ2-7
CDR3: ASITQAGEVPYEQY

V: TRBV6-4
J: TRBJ2-1
CDR3: ASSLSDSGTSGGNEQF

V: TRBV5-1
J: TRBJ2-7
CDR3: ASSLWPVEDREQY

V: TRBV14
J: TRBJ2-7
CDR3: ASSATGTATYEQY

V: TRBV7-9
J: TRBJ2-7
CDR3: ASSPRDWTYEQY

V: TRBV6-4
J: TRBJ2-1
CDR3: ASSETGTSGDNEQF

V: TRBV19
J: TRBJ2-1
CDR3: ASSITGWNEQF

V: TRBV6-4
J: TRBJ2-2
CDR3: ASSVSAETGELF

V: TRBV4-1
J: TRBJ1-6
CDR3: ASSQDFESSPLH

V: TRBV1
J: TRBJ2-1
CDR3: TSSQTGTSRNEQF

V: TRBV29-1
J: TRBJ1-1
CDR3: SVPTSSLDDGTNTEAF

V: TRBV7-9
J: TRBJ2-3
CDR3: ASSSPPSGTSGILDTQY

V: TRBV19
J: TRBJ2-5
CDR3: ASSGGSWQQETQY

V: TRBV29-1
J: TRBJ1-1
CDR3: SGGAEGNTEAF

V: TRBV4-1
J: TRBJ2-1
CDR3: ASSQLWGEEQF

V: TRBV13
J: TRBJ1-2
CDR3: ASSLEGAGEYGYT

V: TRBV4-1
J: TRBJ1-1
CDR3: ASSRGTPARAEAF

V: TRBV10-3
J: TRBJ1-1
CDR3: ATGGREGTEAF

V: TRBV27
J: TRBJ2-1
CDR3: ASSLSARGLAVNEQF

V: TRBV9
J: .
CDR3: ASSVDGTVEQY

V: TRBV13
J: TRBJ2-1
CDR3: ASSSLAPPSYNEQF

V: TRBV28
J: TRBJ1-5
CDR3: ASSFPWLGNQPQH